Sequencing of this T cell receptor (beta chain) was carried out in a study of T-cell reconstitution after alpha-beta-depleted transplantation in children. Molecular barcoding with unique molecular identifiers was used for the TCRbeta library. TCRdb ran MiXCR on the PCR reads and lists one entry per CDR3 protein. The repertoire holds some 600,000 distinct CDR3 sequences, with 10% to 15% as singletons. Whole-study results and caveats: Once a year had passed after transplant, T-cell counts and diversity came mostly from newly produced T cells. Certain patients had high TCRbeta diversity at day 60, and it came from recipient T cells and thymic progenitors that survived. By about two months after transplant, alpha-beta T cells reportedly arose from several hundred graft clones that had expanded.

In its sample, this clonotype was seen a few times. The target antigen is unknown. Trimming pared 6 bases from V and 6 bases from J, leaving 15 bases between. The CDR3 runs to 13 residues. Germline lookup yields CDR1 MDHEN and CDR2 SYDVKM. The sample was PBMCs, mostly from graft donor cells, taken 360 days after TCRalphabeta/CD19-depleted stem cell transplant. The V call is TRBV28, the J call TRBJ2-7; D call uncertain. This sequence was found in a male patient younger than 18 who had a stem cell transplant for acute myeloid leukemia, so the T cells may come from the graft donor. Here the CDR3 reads CASRTSGFSEQYF. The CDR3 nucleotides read TGTGCCAGCAGAACATCAGGTTTCTCCGAGCAGTACTTC.